The rows below give T cell receptor beta chains drawn from one sample of a study of blood T cells in healthy people across ages. TCRdb called the 5' RACE reads again in MiXCR, with one record for every CDR3 protein. The data hold some 800,000 distinct CDR3 sequences, with roughly 25% observed a single time. This same sample was also part of a study on T cells of mothers and their children.

Source material: blood. These receptors originate from a boy aged 5-17 years in good health. CDR3s leave out the opening cysteine and the closing phenylalanine or tryptophan. Each record gives: V gene, D gene, CDR3 protein. D genes are given only for firm matches.

TRBV7-9 | TRBD2 | ASSPRAGIVDEQF
TRBV7-9 | TRBD1 | ASNPEDRDYEQY
TRBV11-2 | NA | ASSLVTTRGDQETQY
TRBV15 | NA | ATSIGHQETQY
TRBV28 | NA | ASSFAWAGQRNTGELF
TRBV5-1 | NA | ASSLEDQRNEQF
TRBV7-9 | NA | ASSLDITVTYGYT
TRBV20-1 | NA | SARVGDEQF
TRBV28 | TRBD2 | ASSVVATSGRQTQY
TRBV2 | TRBD1 | ASTARTGSSYEQY
TRBV27 | NA | ASSSYAGEGETQY